This passage covers 8 T cell receptor beta chains from one sample sequenced in a study of blood T cell repertoires in COVID-19. Profiling relied on immunoSEQ multiplex PCR, and the TCRdb table lists in-frame clones only, not all of them. The data hold approximately 400,000 clones, with roughly 80% observed a single time. Input material: peripheral blood. The receptors stem from a human donor with acute or convalescent COVID-19. The donor label of this sample is uncertain.

This sequence joins TRBV11-2 and TRBJ2-1, with 14 bases aligning to TRBD2. The junction had 4 bases not matched to a gene; V was cut back by 3 bases and J by 9 bases. This CDR3 spans 15 amino acids. In germline, CDR1 is SGHAT, CDR2 FQNNGV. For the CDR3, the DNA is TGTGCCAGCAGCTTGACTAGCGGGGGGGCCGCTGAGCAGTTCTTC. This codes for CASSLTSGGAAEQFF.

This sequence joins TRBV7-9 and TRBJ1-1; 8 bases match TRBD1. Germline loops: CDR1 SEHNR, CDR2 FQNEAQ (reference sequence). CDR3 length: 15 amino acids. V was clipped by 3 bases and J by 3 bases; unmatched bases: 6. DNA of the CDR3: TGTGCCAGCAGCTTTTTAACAGGGGGAGACACTGAAGCTTTCTTT. Translating gives CASSFLTGGDTEAFF.

This chain links TRBV25-1 with TRBJ1-1; D not certain. Germline V gene sequence: CDR1 MGHDK, CDR2 SYGVNS. V was shortened by 7 bases and J by 4 bases, with 16 bases between the two germline ends. The CDR3 is made up of 14 amino acids. The CDR3 loop is CASTRGAEGTEAFF. CDR3 coding DNA: TGTGCCAGCACCCGCGGAGCGGAGGGCACTGAAGCTTTCTTT.

This clone has only one observation. The chain has TRBV6-1 and TRBJ1-2; D perhaps matches TRBD1 (5 bases). Trimming pared 0 bases from V and 3 bases from J, leaving 11 bases between. This CDR3 contains 15 residues. From germline, CDR1 is MNHNS and CDR2 SASEGT. This chain's CDR3 is CASSEAGQYHYGYTF. In DNA, the CDR3 is TGTGCCAGCAGTGAAGCGGGGCAGTACCACTATGGCTACACCTTC.

The chain joins TRBV6-5 to TRBJ2-2, with D unresolved. V was pared by 0 bases and J by 7 bases, with 3 bases between. This CDR3 region has 12 residues. The germline V gene has CDR1 MNHEY and CDR2 SVGAGI. The CDR3 loop is CASSYSYGELFF. For the CDR3, the DNA is TGTGCCAGCAGTTACTCGTACGGGGAGCTGTTTTTT.

The chain links TRBV30 to TRBJ2-1; 12 bases are a match to TRBD2. CDR3 length: 15 residues. CDR1 and CDR2 (germline): GTSNPN, SVGIG (reference sequence). Unmatched junction bases numbered 6, after V lost 3 bases and J lost 6 bases. The CDR3 nucleotides read TGTGCCTGGAGCCGCCTAGCGGGAGGGGGCAATGAGCAGTTCTTC. Translation gives CAWSRLAGGGNEQFF.

V usage is TRBV19 and J usage is TRBJ2-7; possible D gene TRBD2, 6 bases. V dropped 1 base and J dropped 0 bases, with 10 bases sitting between them. This CDR3 is 15 amino acids long. From germline, CDR1 is LNHDA and CDR2 SQIVND (reference sequence). The CDR3 bases are TGTGCCAGTAGTATAGCCGGGGGACCCTCCTACGAGCAGTACTTC. Its translation is CASSIAGGPSYEQYF.

This chain links TRBV7-8 with TRBJ2-7, with D tentatively TRBD2 (5 bases). The CDR3 has 14 residues. Germline loops: CDR1 SGHVS, CDR2 FQNEAQ. V was trimmed by 6 bases and J by 2 bases, leaving 14 bases between them. The CDR3 reads CASRRSEGTYEQYF. The CDR3 DNA reads TGTGCCAGCAGACGAAGCGAGGGTACCTACGAGCAGTACTTC.